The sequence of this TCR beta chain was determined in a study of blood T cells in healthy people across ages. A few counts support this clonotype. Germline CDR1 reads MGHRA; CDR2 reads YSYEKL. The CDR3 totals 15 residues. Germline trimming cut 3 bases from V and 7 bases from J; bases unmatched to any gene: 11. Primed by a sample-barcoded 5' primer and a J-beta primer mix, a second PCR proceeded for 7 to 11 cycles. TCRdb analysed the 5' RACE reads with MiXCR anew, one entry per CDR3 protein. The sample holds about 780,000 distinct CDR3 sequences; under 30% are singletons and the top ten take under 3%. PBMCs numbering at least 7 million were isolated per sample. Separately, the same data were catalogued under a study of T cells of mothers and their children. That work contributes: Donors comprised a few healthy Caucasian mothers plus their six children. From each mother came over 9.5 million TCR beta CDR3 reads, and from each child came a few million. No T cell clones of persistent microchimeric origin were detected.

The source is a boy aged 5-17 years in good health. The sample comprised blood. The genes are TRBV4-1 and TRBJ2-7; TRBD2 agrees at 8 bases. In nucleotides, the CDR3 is TGCGCCAGCAGCCACTTCACTAGCGGATTTGGTGAGCAGTACTTC. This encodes CASSHFTSGFGEQYF.